These 20 T cell receptor beta chains were sequenced from one sample in a study of T cell responses to AZD1222 COVID-19 vaccine (dated by TCRdb to 2020 to 2022). The label giving this sample's time point can be read as: baseline before first vaccination. The method was the immunoSEQ multiplex PCR assay. TCRdb holds this immuneACCESS table with in-frame rearrangements only. Some clones are missing; in checked studies, unresolved V genes explain under half, and the rest has no known cause. The sample yields more than 85,000 clones; 84% were counted once. The ten largest clones take up more than 15% of the sample. The sample in question was peripheral blood, obtained on day 0 of AZD1222 vaccination. The receptors stem from an adult in good health.

This clone was found a few times. This rearrangement joins TRBV5-1 to TRBJ1-3; D possibly corresponds to TRBD1 (5 bases). The CDR3 has 16 residues. Per the germline V gene, CDR1 is SGHRS and CDR2 is YFSETQ. V lost 2 bases and J lost 0, with 12 bases in between. CDR3 bases: TGCGCCAGCAGCTTCCTCCAGGGCCTCTCTGGAAACACCATATATTTT. Its translation is CASSFLQGLSGNTIYF.

This chain connects TRBV4-2 to TRBJ1-4; unclear D gene. Trimming stripped 0 bases from V and 8 bases from J, with 7 bases between. Germline lookup yields CDR1 LGHNA and CDR2 YNFKEQ. The CDR3 is made up of 13 amino acids. Here the CDR3 reads CASSQDRREKLFF. CDR3 nucleotide sequence: TGTGCCAGCAGCCAAGACCGGCGGGAAAAACTGTTTTTT.

The chain carries TRBV3-1 (or the pseudogene TRBV3-2) and TRBJ2-1; D is ambiguous. CDR1 is LGHDT, CDR2 YNNKEL, per germline (reference sequence). This CDR3 contains 17 residues. Between the trimmed V and J ends, which lost 4 bases and 0 bases, there was a span of 16 bases. CDR3 region: CASSLRFGSSSYNEQFF. DNA for the CDR3: TGTGCCAGCAGCCTCCGATTTGGCTCGAGCTCCTACAATGAGCAGTTCTTC.

This clone was seen only once. V usage is TRBV14 and J usage is TRBJ2-1; a weak D match, TRBD2 (6 bases). CDR3 length: 18 residues. Germline lookup yields CDR1 SGHDN and CDR2 FVKESK. The V gene lost 1 base and the J gene lost 8 bases, with 24 bases spanning the gap. CDR3 region: CASSQGFLERADVYEQFF. The CDR3 DNA sequence: TGTGCCAGCAGCCAAGGGTTCCTTGAGCGGGCGGATGTCTATGAGCAGTTCTTC.

This clone was seen a single time. The rearrangement uses TRBV5-8 and TRBJ2-5; 9 bases map to TRBD1. V gave up 2 bases and J gave up 5 bases; unmatched junction bases: 1. The germline V gene encodes CDR1 SGHTS and CDR2 YDEGEE. The CDR3 is 13 amino acids. As DNA, the CDR3 is TGTGCCAGCAGCTTTGACAGGGGGGAGACCCAGTACTTC. This sequence encodes CASSFDRGETQYF.

This sequence joins TRBV18 and TRBJ1-2; D is ambiguous. V was pared by 3 bases and J by 2 bases, with 13 bases between. The V gene's germline CDR1 is KGHSH and CDR2 LQKENI. The CDR3 is 15 amino acids. The CDR3 DNA is TGTGCCAGCTCACCGCCTGGGGAGGTGAACTATGGCTACACCTTC. This codes for CASSPPGEVNYGYTF. The variable domain in full, with the rest retrieved from reference TRBV18 and TRBJ1-2, is NAGVMQNPRHLVRRRGQEARLRCSPMKGHSHVYWYRQLPEEGLKFMVYLQKENIIDESGMPKERFSAEFPKEGPSILRIQQVVRGDSAAYFCASSPPGEVNYGYTFGSGTRLTVV.

V is TRBV6-5 and J is TRBJ2-3, with 10 bases fitting TRBD1. The germline gives CDR1 MNHEY, CDR2 SVGAGI. This CDR3 spans 15 amino acids. V shed 5 bases and J 4 bases; nucleotides not matched to a gene: 6. The CDR3 DNA reads as TGTGCCAGCAGTCCCGGGACAGGGGCCCCAGATACGCAGTATTTT. This gives the protein CASSPGTGAPDTQYF.

The rearrangement uses TRBV3-1 (or the pseudogene TRBV3-2) and TRBJ2-1, with 9 nucleotides matching TRBD2. V shed 4 bases and J 5 bases; nucleotides not matched to a gene: 9. Germline V lookup: CDR1 LGHDT, CDR2 YNNKEL (reference sequence). The CDR3 sequence is 16 residues long. Here the CDR3 reads CASSPGSGRSNNEQFF. The CDR3, as DNA: TGTGCCAGCAGCCCCGGGAGCGGGAGGTCTAACAATGAGCAGTTCTTC.

The chain recombines TRBV30 with TRBJ1-2; D is unresolved. Germline CDR1 reads GTSNPN; CDR2 reads SVGIG (reference sequence). The CDR3 runs 11 residues. Trimming took off 1 base at V and 8 bases at J, with 8 bases between the two ends. This CDR3 is CAWSGPPGYTF. In nucleotides, the CDR3 is TGTGCCTGGAGTGGCCCCCCCGGCTACACCTTC. Filled out from reference TRBV30 and TRBJ1-2, the complete variable domain reads SQTIHQWPATLVQPVGSPLSLECTVEGTSNPNLYWYRQAAGRGLQLLFYSVGIGQISSEVPQNLSASRPQDRQFILSSKKLLLSDSGFYLCAWSGPPGYTFGSGTRLTVV.

This clone was recorded many times. CDR3 in amino acids: CASSLGWITGSGGELFF. The CDR3 DNA reads TGTGCCAGCAGCCTAGGGTGGATCACAGGGTCCGGCGGGGAGCTGTTTTTT. The J gene is TRBJ2-2, the V gene TRBV9, with D tentatively TRBD1 (6 bases). V was pared by 4 bases and J by 7 bases, with 23 bases between. The CDR3 is 17 residues long. Germline CDR1 reads SGDLS; CDR2 reads YYNGEE.

The chain employs TRBV7-2 and TRBJ2-2; TRBD2 agrees at 7 bases. Trimming at V came to 1 base and at J to 1 base, leaving 9 bases not matched to a gene. Germline-derived CDR1 and CDR2 are SGHTA and FQGNSA. The CDR3 has 18 residues. This chain's CDR3 is CASSLVGRGNLNTGELFF. DNA of the CDR3: TGTGCCAGCAGCTTAGTAGGGCGGGGGAACTTGAACACCGGGGAGCTGTTTTTT.

The chain uses TRBV6-5 and TRBJ2-7, with D maybe TRBD1 (5 bases). Trimming shortened V by 8 bases and J by 7 bases, and 24 bases separated the two germline ends. The CDR3 covers 15 residues. Germline CDR1 and CDR2: MNHEY and SVGAGI. CDR3: CASRPTGTTAREQYF. As DNA, the CDR3 is TGTGCCAGCCGACCCACAGGCACGACTGCTCGGGAGCAGTACTTC.

The chain has TRBV7-3 and TRBJ2-2; TRBD2 matches at 8 bases. The CDR3 has 18 residues. The J segment lost 2 bases and the V segment lost 5 bases, leaving 13 bases of the junction unmatched. CDR1 is SGHTA and CDR2 is FQGTGA in the germline V gene. CDR3 DNA sequence: TGTGCCAGCAGCCAATACGTGGGGCTAGCGGGTAACACCGGGGAGCTGTTTTTT. Translating gives CASSQYVGLAGNTGELFF.

The V gene is TRBV9, the J gene TRBJ2-2, with TRBD2 as a possible D gene (5 bases). The CDR3 contains 14 residues. CDR1 and CDR2 from the germline V gene are SGDLS and YYNGEE. Trimming left V 0 bases short and J 5 bases short, with 8 bases between. The CDR3 here is CASSVVSGTGELFF. The CDR3 coding sequence is TGTGCCAGCAGCGTAGTTTCGGGGACCGGGGAGCTGTTTTTT.

V is TRBV3-1 (or the pseudogene TRBV3-2) and J is TRBJ2-5, with D unclear. CDR3 size: 13 residues. Germline lookup yields CDR1 LGHDT and CDR2 YNNKEL (reference sequence). The V and J ends lost 3 bases and 5 bases respectively, with 10 bases between them. CDR3 sequence (DNA): TGTGCCAGCAGCCAGGCTCTAAGGGAGACCCAGTACTTC. Translating it yields CASSQALRETQYF.

The chain employs TRBV9 and TRBJ1-3, with D perhaps TRBD1 (5 bases). CDR3 size: 13 residues. Germline loops: CDR1 SGDLS, CDR2 YYNGEE. V lost 6 bases and J 4 bases, leaving 11 bases between the germline ends. The CDR3 DNA is TGTGCCAGCAATGATGGGGACGGAAACACCATATATTTT. This translates into CASNDGDGNTIYF.

This sequence joins TRBV14 and TRBJ1-1; tentatively, D is TRBD1 (6 bases). Trimming cost V 3 bases and J 3 bases, with 11 bases left between them. This CDR3 is 14 amino acids long. The V gene's germline CDR1 is SGHDN and CDR2 FVKESK. The CDR3 bases are TGTGCCAGCAGCCACAGGGGTTTTTACACTGAAGCTTTCTTT. It specifies CASSHRGFYTEAFF.

This clone appeared a single time. The chain joins TRBV25-1 to TRBJ2-3, with TRBD2 identical over 7 bases. V shed 3 bases and J 6 bases; nucleotides not matched to a gene: 3. This CDR3 spans 13 amino acids. In germline, CDR1 is MGHDK, CDR2 SYGVNS. The CDR3 DNA reads as TGTGCCAGCAGTGAGGGGGGGTCCGATACGCAGTATTTT. This sequence encodes CASSEGGSDTQYF.

The chain joins TRBV6-4 to TRBJ2-1; D is unclear. This CDR3 is 14 amino acids long. CDR1 is MRHNA and CDR2 is SNTAGT in the germline V gene. Trimming stripped 4 bases from V and 0 bases from J, with 7 bases between. The CDR3 loop reads CASSVTPSYNEQFF. The CDR3 DNA sequence: TGTGCCAGCAGTGTGACCCCCTCCTACAATGAGCAGTTCTTC.

The J gene is TRBJ1-1, the V gene TRBV5-6; D perhaps matches TRBD1 (5 bases). Per germline, CDR1 SGHDT and CDR2 YYEEEE. CDR3 size: 14 residues. V gave up 1 base and J gave up 1 base, with 8 bases separating them. This chain's CDR3 is CASSLQGPNTEAFF. DNA for the CDR3: TGTGCCAGCAGCTTGCAGGGTCCGAACACTGAAGCTTTCTTT.